What follows describes a single T cell receptor beta chain. Its antigen remains undetermined. No base qualities exist here, and no much larger clone lies one base off it. The sample belongs to a study of response to subunit inactivated influenza vaccine (dated by TCRdb to 2016 to 2018). About the full investigation: To follow how T cells responded to a trivalent subunit inactivated influenza vaccine, the researchers relied on deep quantitative profiling of the T cell receptor repertoire. The paper as a whole reports these results and caveats: The authors suggested that each seasonal influenza vaccination may recruit only a limited number of new T cells.

For CDR1 and CDR2, the germline V gene lists SGHRS and YFSETQ. Including cysteine and phenylalanine, the CDR3 has 15 amino acids. Only the CDR3 part of the read is kept: 45 bases, read in frame from the first base. Relative to germline, V is 1 base shorter and J is 0 bases shorter, with 8 bases between their ends. The library was made by RT-PCR. For sequencing, an Illumina HiSeq 2500 was employed. TCRdb redid the processing of the public reads, applying fastp at Q25 and MiXCR, and retained in-frame beta chains. Each entry merges the rows of one CDR3 protein and shows their most common DNA and genes. The sample profile shows a few hundred thousand distinct CDR3 sequences; roughly 22% of them were found once. The ten most abundant clones make up about 9.4% of the sample.

The TCR originated in a man aged 50-75 years who received an inactivated influenza vaccine. Donor details come from another sample of the same person, matched by shared clones. The V gene is TRBV5-1 and the J gene is TRBJ1-5, with the D segment identity uncertain. The sequences come from PBMCs from blood, collected about 19 months after vaccination. The DNA sequence reads TGCGCCAGCAGCTTGATGCCAGCTAGCAATCAGCCCCAGCATTTT. The resulting protein is CASSLMPASNQPQHF. Supplemented by the reference TRBV5-1 and TRBJ1-5 proteins around the CDR3, the complete variable domain is KAGVTQTPRYLIKTRGQQVTLSCSPISGHRSVSWYQQTPGQGLQFLFEYFSETQRNKGNFPGRFSGRQFSNSRSEMNVSTLELGDSALYLCASSLMPASNQPQHFGDGTRLSIL.